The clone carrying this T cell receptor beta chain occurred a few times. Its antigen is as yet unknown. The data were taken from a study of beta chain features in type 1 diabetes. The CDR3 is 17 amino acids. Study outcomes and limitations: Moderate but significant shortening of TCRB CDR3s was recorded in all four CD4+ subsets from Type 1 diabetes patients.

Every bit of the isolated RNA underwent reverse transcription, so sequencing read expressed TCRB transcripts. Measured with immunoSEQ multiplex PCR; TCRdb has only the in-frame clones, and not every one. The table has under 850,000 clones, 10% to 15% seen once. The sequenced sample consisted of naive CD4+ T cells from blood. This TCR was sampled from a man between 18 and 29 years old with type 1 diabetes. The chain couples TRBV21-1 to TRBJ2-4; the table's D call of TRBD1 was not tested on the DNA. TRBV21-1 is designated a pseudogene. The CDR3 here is CASSKVGRAWGKNIQYF. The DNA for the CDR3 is TGTGCCAGCAGCAAAGTCGGCAGGGCCTGGGGCAAAAACATTCAGTACTTC.